This T cell receptor beta chain was identified in a study of immune heterogeneity within non-small cell lung tumors. It was with 32 V and 13 J primers that multiplex PCR amplified TCR beta CDR3. TCRdb re-called the multiplex PCR reads with MiXCR, one entry per CDR3 protein. The table has 22,000 or so distinct CDR3 sequences, roughly 30% seen once. Template input was genomic DNA from bulk tumor (around 630 ng per sample). Multiple widely separated biopsies were taken from each primary tumor at surgery. Surgery that was curative in intent was performed on patients with untreated, newly diagnosed non-small cell lung cancer. In this sample, this clonotype turned up many times. Its cognate antigen is unknown. The CDR3 is 14 residues long. Trimming at V came to 9 bases and at J to 6 bases, leaving 8 bases not matched to a gene. CDR1 and CDR2 (germline): MNHNS, SASEGT. Study findings and constraints: Each patient largely had their own distinct set of high-frequency T-cell receptor beta clonotypes.

The sequencing sample was made of lung tumor tissue. V gene TRBV6-1 combines with J gene TRBJ2-3, with 11 positions matching TRBD2. The clonotype originates from a man between 35 and 55 years old with non-small cell lung cancer. The CDR3 sequence: CASYDSGRGDTQYF. The CDR3 nucleotides read TGTGCCAGTTATGATAGCGGGAGGGGGGATACGCAGTATTTT.